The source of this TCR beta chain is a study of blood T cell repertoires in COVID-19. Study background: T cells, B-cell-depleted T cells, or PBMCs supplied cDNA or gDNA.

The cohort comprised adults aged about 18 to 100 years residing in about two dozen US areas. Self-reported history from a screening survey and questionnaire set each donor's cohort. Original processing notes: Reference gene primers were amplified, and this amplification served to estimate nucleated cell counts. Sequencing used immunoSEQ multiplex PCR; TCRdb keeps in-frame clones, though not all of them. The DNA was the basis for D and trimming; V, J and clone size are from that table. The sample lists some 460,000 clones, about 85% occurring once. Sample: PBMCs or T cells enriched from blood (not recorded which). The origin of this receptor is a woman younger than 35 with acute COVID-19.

The chain's CDR3 is CASSPRTGTSNQPQHF. The CDR3 DNA sequence: TGTGCCAGCAGCCCCCGGACAGGGACGAGCAATCAGCCCCAGCATTTT. The chain uses TRBV7-2 and TRBJ1-5, with TRBD1 matching over 8 bases. Losses at the gene ends were 5 bases for V and 1 base for J; bases not matched to a gene: 7. The germline gives CDR1 SGHTA, CDR2 FQGNSA. This CDR3 region has 16 residues.